The rows below give T cell receptor beta chains drawn from one sample of a study of T cell responses to AZD1222 COVID-19 vaccine. Some clones are missing from TCRdb's copy, which holds only in-frame ones; the method was immunoSEQ multiplex PCR. The sample contains about 84,000 clones, approximately 83% of which appear only once. Sequences were derived from peripheral blood, sampled 28 days after the second AZD1222 dose. These receptors were taken from an adult who received the AZD1222 COVID-19 vaccine. The CDR3 runs from the conserved cysteine through the conserved F or W. A D gene is named only where the DNA matches it firmly. Size values are once, few and many counts, or a class for expanded clones, and some rows have none.

d_call: -
v_call: TRBV10-1
clone_size: -
j_call: TRBJ2-3
cdr3_nt: TGCGCCAGCAGTGGGGCTAGCCCAGATACGCAGTATTTT
cdr3_aa: CASSGASPDTQYF

d_call: TRBD1
v_call: TRBV29-1
clone_size: -
j_call: TRBJ1-4
cdr3_nt: TGCAGCGCCGGCGGGACAGCTATGAATCCTAATGAAAAACTGTTTTTT
cdr3_aa: CSAGGTAMNPNEKLFF

d_call: TRBD2
v_call: TRBV28
clone_size: -
j_call: TRBJ2-7
cdr3_nt: TGTGCCAGCAGTCTCCCGTTGATAGCGGGAGACTACGAGCAGTACTTC
cdr3_aa: CASSLPLIAGDYEQYF

d_call: TRBD2
v_call: TRBV19
clone_size: -
j_call: TRBJ2-7
cdr3_nt: TGTGCCAGTAGCGTAGCGGGAAGGCTCTACGAGCAGTACTTC
cdr3_aa: CASSVAGRLYEQYF

d_call: -
v_call: TRBV28
clone_size: -
j_call: TRBJ1-1
cdr3_nt: TGTGCCAGCAGTCTAGGGCCCTTCATGAACACTGAAGCTTTCTTT
cdr3_aa: CASSLGPFMNTEAFF

d_call: TRBD1
v_call: TRBV28
clone_size: once
j_call: TRBJ1-2
cdr3_nt: TGTGCCAGCAGTCCGGGGACAGGGGGTAACTATGGCTACACCTTC
cdr3_aa: CASSPGTGGNYGYTF

d_call: -
v_call: TRBV28
clone_size: once
j_call: TRBJ1-1
cdr3_nt: TGTGCCAGCATACAGCGCCAACGGGTCCGCGAAGCTTTCTTT
cdr3_aa: CASIQRQRVREAFF

d_call: -
v_call: TRBV29-1
clone_size: -
j_call: TRBJ1-1
cdr3_nt: TGCAGCGTTTATTCACGGCTGAACACTGAAGCTTTCTTT
cdr3_aa: CSVYSRLNTEAFF

d_call: TRBD1
v_call: TRBV4-3
clone_size: -
j_call: TRBJ1-5
cdr3_nt: TGCGCCAGCAGCCCGAACCCGGGACAGAATCAGCCCCAGCATTTT
cdr3_aa: CASSPNPGQNQPQHF

d_call: -
v_call: TRBV15
clone_size: -
j_call: TRBJ1-3
cdr3_nt: TGTGCCACCAGCAGAGATCTTTCTACTGGAAACACCATATATTTT
cdr3_aa: CATSRDLSTGNTIYF

d_call: TRBD1
v_call: TRBV11-3
clone_size: once
j_call: TRBJ1-1
cdr3_nt: TGTGCCAGCAGGTGGACAGGGCGGAACACTGAAGCTTTCTTT
cdr3_aa: CASRWTGRNTEAFF

d_call: TRBD2
v_call: TRBV5-4
clone_size: -
j_call: TRBJ2-1
cdr3_nt: TGTGCCAGCAGCTTTGGACTAGCGGGAGTAGATGAGCAGTTCTTC
cdr3_aa: CASSFGLAGVDEQFF

d_call: -
v_call: TRBV12-5
clone_size: -
j_call: TRBJ2-3
cdr3_nt: TGTGCTAGTGGTTTGTCGGCGGGGATTGACACAGATACGCAGTATTTT
cdr3_aa: CASGLSAGIDTDTQYF